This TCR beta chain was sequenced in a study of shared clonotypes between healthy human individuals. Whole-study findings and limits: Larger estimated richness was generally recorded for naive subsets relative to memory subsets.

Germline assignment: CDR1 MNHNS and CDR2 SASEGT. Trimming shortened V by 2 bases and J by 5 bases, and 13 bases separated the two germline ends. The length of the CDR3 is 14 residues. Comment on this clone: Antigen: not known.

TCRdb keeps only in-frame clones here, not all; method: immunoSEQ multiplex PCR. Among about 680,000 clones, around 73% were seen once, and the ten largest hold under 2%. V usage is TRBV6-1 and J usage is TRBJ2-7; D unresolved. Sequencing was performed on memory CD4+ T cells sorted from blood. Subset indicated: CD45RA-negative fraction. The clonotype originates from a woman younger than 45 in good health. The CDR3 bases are TGTGCCAGCAGTGAACAGGTGGCTAGAGACGAGCAGTACTTC. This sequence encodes CASSEQVARDEQYF.